The 27 T cell receptor beta chains presented below share a single source sample, sequenced in a study of blood T cell repertoires in COVID-19. Profiling relied on immunoSEQ multiplex PCR, and the TCRdb table lists in-frame clones only, not all of them. The table includes roughly 73,000 clones, 82% detected once. Sequencing was carried out using peripheral blood. These receptor sequences come from a woman aged 55-69 years with acute or convalescent COVID-19.

This clone was detected once. The gene calls are TRBV14 and TRBJ2-2, with a weak D call TRBD1 (5 bases). Germline V CDR1 and CDR2: SGHDN, FVKESK. V dropped 5 bases and J dropped 5 bases, with 18 bases sitting between them. The CDR3 extends over 16 amino acids. CDR3 residues: CASSSTRVLRTGELFF. CDR3 sequence (DNA): TGTGCCAGCAGCTCGACCAGGGTGCTGCGAACCGGGGAGCTGTTTTTT.

A few counts support this clone. The chain has TRBV5-1 and TRBJ1-1; TRBD1 matches at 7 bases. The trim removed 0 bases at V and 3 bases at J, leaving 14 bases unmatched. In germline, CDR1 is SGHRS, CDR2 YFSETQ. The CDR3 is 18 residues long. The CDR3 DNA follows: TGCGCCAGCAGCTTGGGCACTCCCGGGACAGTTTCCCACACTGAAGCTTTCTTT. Translated, it gives CASSLGTPGTVSHTEAFF.

This clone appeared once. V usage is TRBV3-1 (or the pseudogene TRBV3-2) and J usage is TRBJ2-7; a weak D match, TRBD1 (6 bases). The V gene's germline CDR1 is LGHDT and CDR2 YNNKEL (reference sequence). This CDR3 contains 13 residues. Trimming shortened V by 3 bases and J by 4 bases, and 10 bases separated the two germline ends. The CDR3 is CASSQGAGYEQYF. In nucleotides, the CDR3 is TGTGCCAGCAGCCAGGGGGCCGGATACGAGCAGTACTTC.

This clone was counted a single time. Other DNA sequences from this sample encode an identical CDR3 as well. This chain links TRBV6-1 with TRBJ2-3, with 12 bases lining up with TRBD2. Trimming took 2 bases from V and 4 from J; bases not matched to a gene: 1. The CDR3 extends over 15 amino acids. Looked up from germline, CDR1 is MNHNS and CDR2 is SASEGT. The CDR3 loop reads CASSELAGGPDTQYF. CDR3 in DNA: TGTGCCAGCAGTGAACTAGCGGGGGGGCCAGATACGCAGTATTTT.

The V call is TRBV30, the J call TRBJ1-1, with 8 nucleotides matching TRBD1. V was pared by 0 bases and J by 1 base, with 4 bases of the junction left unmatched. The CDR3 is 15 residues long. Germline V gene sequence: CDR1 GTSNPN, CDR2 SVGIG (reference sequence). Here the CDR3 reads CAWSVWGTGNTEAFF. CDR3 sequence (DNA): TGTGCCTGGAGTGTATGGGGGACAGGGAACACTGAAGCTTTCTTT.

The gene calls are TRBV30 and TRBJ2-7, with 7 bases lining up with TRBD1. The CDR3 consists of 13 residues. CDR1 is GTSNPN, CDR2 SVGIG, per germline (reference sequence). V shed 3 bases, J shed 7 bases, and the junction held 9 bases outside the gene matches. CDR3 coding DNA: TGTGCCTGGAGCGGACAGGTCGGTGGGGAGCAGTACTTC. Translation: CAWSGQVGGEQYF. Supplemented by reference TRBV30 and TRBJ2-7, the full variable domain reads SQTIHQWPATLVQPVGSPLSLECTVEGTSNPNLYWYRQAAGRGLQLLFYSVGIGQISSEVPQNLSASRPQDRQFILSSKKLLLSDSGFYLCAWSGQVGGEQYFGPGTRLTVT.

The gene calls are TRBV19 and TRBJ2-3; 8 bases match TRBD2. With 1 base clipped from V and 3 bases from J, the junction kept 6 bases outside the gene matches. Per the germline V gene, CDR1 is LNHDA and CDR2 is SQIVND (reference sequence). The CDR3 has 16 amino acids. The CDR3, as DNA: TGTGCCAGTAGTATAGGTGGGGCGGGGGGAACAGATACGCAGTATTTT. Translating gives CASSIGGAGGTDTQYF.

The count of this clone is one. The chain employs TRBV4-1 and TRBJ2-7; a possible D gene is TRBD1 (5 bases). There are 14 residues in the CDR3. V shed 1 base and J shed 3 bases, with 10 bases lying between them. Germline V lookup: CDR1 MGHRA, CDR2 YSYEKL. The CDR3 nucleotides read TGCGCCAGCAGCCAAGTGTACAGGTACTACGAGCAGTACTTC. The encoded protein is CASSQVYRYYEQYF.

The chain employs TRBV24-1 and TRBJ2-7, with D possibly TRBD1 on 5 matching bases. V lost 3 bases to trimming and J lost 0 bases, with 5 bases between them. The CDR3 has 13 residues. From germline, CDR1 is KGHDR and CDR2 SFDVKD. CDR3 residues: CATSDQGSYEQYF. DNA of the CDR3: TGTGCCACCAGTGATCAGGGCTCCTACGAGCAGTACTTC.

A few counts support this clone. The rearrangement joins TRBV14 to TRBJ2-7, with 8 bases identical to TRBD2. V shed 0 bases and J 5 bases; nucleotides not matched to a gene: 9. From germline, CDR1 is SGHDN and CDR2 FVKESK. The CDR3 spans 16 residues. The CDR3 protein is CASSQDTLAGLHEQYF. CDR3 coding DNA: TGTGCCAGCAGCCAAGACACGCTAGCGGGTTTACACGAGCAGTACTTC. The full variable domain, rest sourced from reference TRBV14 and TRBJ2-7, is EAGVTQFPSHSVIEKGQTVTLRCDPISGHDNLYWYRRVMGKEIKFLLHFVKESKQDESGMPNNRFLAERTGGTYSTLKVQPAELEDSGVYFCASSQDTLAGLHEQYFGPGTRLTVT.

J is TRBJ2-2 and V is TRBV5-1; 16 positions agree with TRBD2. The CDR3 extends over 16 amino acids. In germline, CDR1 is SGHRS, CDR2 YFSETQ. J lost 10 bases, V lost 4 bases, and 7 bases had no gene match. The CDR3 DNA follows: TGCGCCAGCAGCCCGGGGACTAGCGGGAGGGCAACGGAGCTGTTTTTT. Translated: CASSPGTSGRATELFF.

This clone was picked up a small number of times. The chain links TRBV27 to TRBJ1-1, with 7 bases that match TRBD1. The CDR3 has 16 residues. V shed 2 bases, J shed 2 bases, and the junction held 8 bases outside the gene matches. CDR1 and CDR2 (germline): MNHEY, SMNVEV (reference sequence). CDR3 region: CASSLGGTAGNTEAFF. The DNA of the CDR3 is TGTGCCAGCAGTTTAGGTGGGACAGCCGGTAACACTGAAGCTTTCTTT.

The chain carries TRBV5-1 and TRBJ1-2, with a possible D match to TRBD1 (5 bases). The CDR3 is 13 amino acids. V lost 4 bases and J 6 bases, leaving 13 bases between the germline ends. Germline CDR1 SGHRS, CDR2 YFSETQ. The CDR3 here is CASSPDKVDGYTF. DNA of the CDR3: TGCGCCAGCAGCCCGGACAAAGTAGATGGCTACACCTTC.

V and J are TRBV15 and TRBJ1-1, with D tentatively TRBD1 (5 bases). Trimming removed 1 base at V and 8 bases at J, with 8 bases between. The CDR3 sequence is 12 residues long. Germline V CDR1 and CDR2: LNHNV, YYDKDF (reference sequence). CDR3 in DNA: TGTGCCACCAGCAGAGGGGGCCGGGAAGCTTTCTTT. Translation gives CATSRGGREAFF.

The V call is TRBV9, the J call TRBJ1-1, with 8 nucleotides matching TRBD1. CDR3 length: 14 amino acids. Trimming at V came to 4 bases and at J to 4 bases, leaving 6 bases not matched to a gene. CDR1 and CDR2 from the germline V gene are SGDLS and YYNGEE. CDR3 sequence (DNA): TGTGCCAGCAGCCCGGGACAGGCGGGCACTGAAGCTTTCTTT. Translation gives CASSPGQAGTEAFF.

The genes are TRBV7-3 and TRBJ2-1; no clear D. Deletions cut 2 bases from V and 5 bases from J, with 7 bases between. The CDR3 has 13 residues. Per germline, CDR1 SGHTA and CDR2 FQGTGA. The CDR3 is CASSLGQNNEQFF. CDR3 coding DNA: TGTGCCAGCAGCTTAGGGCAGAACAATGAGCAGTTCTTC.

The count of this clone is one. The J gene is TRBJ2-1, the V gene TRBV12-5, with 7 positions matching TRBD1. The length of the CDR3 is 13 residues. V trimming: 5 bases; J trimming: 6 bases; junction bases outside the gene matches: 4. In germline, CDR1 is LGHNT, CDR2 FRNRAP. The CDR3 DNA reads as TGTGCTAGTGGTCTTGACAGGGTCAATGAGCAGTTCTTC. This encodes CASGLDRVNEQFF. Variable domain in full (rest from reference TRBV12-5 and TRBJ2-1): DARVTQTPRHKVTEMGQEVTMRCQPILGHNTVFWYRQTMMQGLELLAYFRNRAPLDDSGMPKDRFSAEMPDATLATLKIQPSEPRDSAVYFCASGLDRVNEQFFGPGTRLTVL.

This clone appeared once. The rearrangement links TRBV7-9 to TRBJ2-1; no definite D call. The V end was cut by 3 bases, the J end by 5 bases, with 17 bases between. Germline V lookup: CDR1 SEHNR, CDR2 FQNEAQ (reference sequence). The CDR3 has 16 amino acids. CDR3: CASSLLGGGTHNEQFF. In DNA, the CDR3 is TGTGCCAGCAGCTTGCTAGGTGGCGGAACCCACAATGAGCAGTTCTTC.

This sequence joins TRBV5-6 and TRBJ1-2; TRBD1 agrees at 9 bases. Germline V gene sequence: CDR1 SGHDT, CDR2 YYEEEE. J lost 8 bases, V lost 4 bases, and 6 bases had no gene match. The CDR3 is made up of 13 amino acids. For the CDR3, the DNA is TGTGCCAGCAGCACCGGGACAGGGAGCGGCTACACCTTC. The encoded protein is CASSTGTGSGYTF.

The CDR3 DNA reads as TGTGCCAGCAGTGAAGCAGAGGGTGGTTGGGAAAAACTGTTTTTT. Translated: CASSEAEGGWEKLFF. V usage is TRBV6-1 and J usage is TRBJ1-4; D unclear. Deletions cut 0 bases from V and 8 bases from J, with 13 bases between. CDR3 length: 15 residues. Germline V gives CDR1 MNHNS, CDR2 SASEGT.

The V call is TRBV7-2, the J call TRBJ1-6, with 8 bases identical to TRBD1. After removal of 1 base from V and 3 bases from J, the junction contained 5 bases not matched to a gene. The germline V gene has CDR1 SGHTA and CDR2 FQGNSA. This CDR3 comprises 17 residues. The DNA for the CDR3 is TGTGCCAGCAGCTTAGGAAGGGACAGGAACTATAATTCACCCCTCCACTTT. It translates to CASSLGRDRNYNSPLHF.

This chain uses TRBV5-6 with TRBJ1-1, with 10 bases identical to TRBD1. CDR1 and CDR2 (germline): SGHDT, YYEEEE. With V trimmed by 2 bases and J by 5 bases, 6 bases remained unmatched. The CDR3 has 15 residues. The CDR3 DNA reads TGTGCCAGCAGCTTCGGGACAGGGGAGGGTACTGAAGCTTTCTTT. Its protein product is CASSFGTGEGTEAFF. Full variable domain (remainder filled in from reference TRBV5-6 and TRBJ1-1): DAGVTQSPTHLIKTRGQQVTLRCSPKSGHDTVSWYQQALGQGPQFIFQYYEEEERQRGNFPDRFSGHQFPNYSSELNVNALLLGDSALYLCASSFGTGEGTEAFFGQGTRLTVV.

In this sample, this clone turned up once. The V call is TRBV9, the J call TRBJ1-2; a weak D match, TRBD1 (6 bases). CDR3 length: 15 amino acids. From germline, CDR1 is SGDLS and CDR2 YYNGEE. V was clipped by 0 bases and J by 6 bases, with 15 bases between them. The CDR3, as DNA: TGTGCCAGCAGCGTAGACTCAGGGGCAGTTGATGGCTACACCTTC. Translation gives CASSVDSGAVDGYTF.

The gene calls are TRBV7-2 and TRBJ1-1; TRBD1 might be the D (5 bases). Germline values: CDR1 SGHTA, CDR2 FQGNSA. Trimming pared 2 bases from V and 3 bases from J, leaving 10 bases between. This CDR3 has 14 amino acids. In DNA, the CDR3 is TGTGCCAGCAGCTTACAGGGAGGGGACACTGAAGCTTTCTTT. Amino acid sequence: CASSLQGGDTEAFF.

V and J are TRBV6-6 and TRBJ1-1; the D is unclear. Germline CDR1 is MNHNY and CDR2 is SVGAGI (reference sequence). The length of the CDR3 is 13 residues. Trimming removed 6 bases from V and 4 bases from J, with 12 bases in between. The CDR3 is CASREVGVTEAFF. CDR3 coding DNA: TGTGCCAGCAGAGAGGTCGGGGTCACTGAAGCTTTCTTT.

The V call is TRBV5-6, the J call TRBJ2-7, with D unclear. The V and J ends lost 4 bases and 0 bases respectively, with 14 bases between them. In germline, CDR1 is SGHDT, CDR2 YYEEEE. The CDR3 totals 15 residues. The CDR3 nucleotides read TGTGCCAGCAGCACTAACCCCAGCTTCTCCTACGAGCAGTACTTC. It yields the protein CASSTNPSFSYEQYF.

The chain has TRBV6-4 and TRBJ1-6; 7 positions agree with TRBD1. CDR1 and CDR2 (germline): MRHNA, SNTAGT. V was clipped by 5 bases and J by 4 bases; unmatched bases: 5. The CDR3 is 15 amino acids. CDR3 sequence (DNA): TGTGCCAGCAGTTATCCGGGACAGTATAATTCACCCCTCCACTTT. Residues: CASSYPGQYNSPLHF.